The 21 T cell receptor beta chains below all came from one sample that was sequenced in a study of blood T cells in healthy people across ages. Using a J-beta primer mix together with a sample-barcoded 5' primer, a second PCR was run for about 7 to 12 cycles. TCRdb called the 5' RACE reads again in MiXCR, with one record for every CDR3 protein. The table records about a million distinct CDR3 sequences, 35% to 45% of them present only once. The sequenced sample was blood. The receptors stem from a man aged 18 to 30 in good health.

CDR3 sequence reads: CASRFDRNQETQYF. The CDR3 nucleotides are TGTGCCAGCAGATTCGACAGGAACCAAGAGACCCAGTACTTC. The chain combines TRBV2 with TRBJ2-5, with D maybe TRBD1 (6 bases). The CDR3 spans 14 residues. The germline V gene has CDR1 SNHLY and CDR2 FYNNEI. Trimming stripped 6 bases from V and 0 bases from J, with 11 bases between.

This clonotype turned up a few times. This chain connects TRBV27 to TRBJ2-3, with D perhaps assigned TRBD1 or TRBD2 (5 bases each). CDR1 is MNHEY and CDR2 is SMNVEV in the germline V gene (reference sequence). V shed 6 bases and J shed 1 base, with 5 bases lying between them. The CDR3 runs to 12 residues. CDR3 in amino acids: CASRGRTDTQYF. In DNA form, the CDR3 reads TGTGCCAGCAGGGGACGCACAGATACGCAGTATTTT.

The CDR3 here is CASSQDLGTANTEAFF. CDR3 bases: TGCGCCAGCAGCCAAGATCTGGGGACTGCGAACACTGAAGCTTTCTTT. This chain uses TRBV4-1 with TRBJ1-1; maybe TRBD1 (5 bases). V shed 0 bases and J shed 1 base, with 12 bases lying between them. The CDR3 spans 16 residues. Germline V CDR1 and CDR2: MGHRA, YSYEKL.

In its sample, this clonotype was seen a few times. The V gene is TRBV20-1, the J gene TRBJ2-7; TRBD2 is a possible D gene (6 bases). The CDR3 totals 14 residues. Germline V lookup: CDR1 DFQATT, CDR2 SNEGSKA (reference sequence). V was trimmed by 1 base and J by 1 base, leaving 11 bases between them. The CDR3, as DNA: TGCAGTGCTAGAGGGAGGGACCTTTCCTACGAGCAGTACTTC. Protein product: CSARGRDLSYEQYF.

This clonotype was observed many times. The chain has TRBV29-1 and TRBJ1-2; perhaps TRBD1 as D (5 bases). V lost 6 bases to trimming and J lost 6 bases, with 17 bases between them. This CDR3 region has 13 residues. Germline CDR1 is SQVTM and CDR2 is ANQGSEA. CDR3 residues: CSVILTGRDGYTF. CDR3 sequence (DNA): TGCAGCGTCATCCTGACGGGACGGGATGGCTACACCTTC.

V and J are TRBV29-1 and TRBJ1-2, with D possibly matching TRBD1 (5 bases). This CDR3 comprises 11 residues. Looked up from germline, CDR1 is SQVTM and CDR2 is ANQGSEA. V lost 4 bases and J lost 6, with 9 bases in between. Written as DNA, the CDR3 is TGCAGCGTTGGAGGGGCAGATGGCTACACCTTC. Its protein product is CSVGGADGYTF.

The rearrangement uses TRBV4-3 and TRBJ1-4; D is perhaps TRBD1 (6 bases). This CDR3 is 16 amino acids long. Deletions cut 4 bases from V and 10 bases from J, with 22 bases between. The germline V gene has CDR1 LGHNA and CDR2 YSLEER. Here the CDR3 reads CASSPKGRDTPGKLFF. DNA for the CDR3: TGCGCCAGCAGCCCCAAGGGCCGGGACACCCCTGGAAAACTGTTTTTT.

This rearrangement joins TRBV6-5 to TRBJ1-6; D is possibly TRBD1 (6 bases). V shed 6 bases and J shed 7 bases, with 13 bases lying between them. The CDR3 spans 14 residues. Germline V lookup: CDR1 MNHEY, CDR2 SVGAGI. The CDR3: CASRLQGSNSPLHF. The CDR3 nucleotides read TGTGCCAGCAGGTTACAGGGATCAAATTCACCCCTCCACTTT.

J is TRBJ1-3 and V is TRBV3-1; tentatively, D is TRBD1 (6 bases). V was clipped by 4 bases and J by 0 bases, with 16 bases between them. Germline V gene lookup returns CDR1 LGHDT and CDR2 YNNKEL (reference sequence). CDR3 size: 17 residues. The CDR3 sequence is CASSRTAGFSSGNTIYF. Written as DNA, the CDR3 is TGTGCCAGCAGCCGGACAGCGGGCTTTAGCTCTGGAAACACCATATATTTT.

V and J are TRBV7-2 and TRBJ2-1; D may be TRBD2 (6 bases). V shed 0 bases and J shed 7 bases, with 13 bases lying between them. Germline loops: CDR1 SGHTA, CDR2 FQGNSA. This CDR3 region has 15 residues. This CDR3 reads CASSLAYPGGNEQFF. CDR3 coding DNA: TGTGCCAGCAGCTTAGCGTATCCTGGGGGGAATGAGCAGTTCTTC.

This chain joins TRBV20-1 and TRBJ1-2, with D hard to call. V lost 2 bases to trimming and J lost 4 bases, with 11 bases between them. The germline CDR1 and CDR2 sequences are DFQATT and SNEGSKA (reference sequence). The CDR3 has 13 residues. CDR3 nucleotide sequence: TGCAGTGCTAGATCACCACTGTCCTATGGCTACACCTTC. Translation gives CSARSPLSYGYTF.

Only a few counts were recorded for this clonotype. The J gene is TRBJ2-7, the V gene TRBV7-2; 9 bases agree with TRBD1. Trimming at V came to 1 base and at J to 4 bases, leaving 5 bases not matched to a gene. The germline gives CDR1 SGHTA, CDR2 FQGNSA. The CDR3 runs 15 residues. CDR3 sequence reads: CASSLVTGGTYEQYF. The DNA of the CDR3 is TGTGCCAGCAGCTTAGTGACAGGGGGAACATACGAGCAGTACTTC.

The chain couples TRBV6-6 to TRBJ2-2, with D perhaps assigned TRBD1 or TRBD2 (6 bases each). From germline, CDR1 is MNHNY and CDR2 SVGAGI (reference sequence). V was pared by 7 bases and J by 6 bases, with 9 bases between. CDR3 length equals 12 residues. CDR3 coding DNA: TGTGCCAGCATGGAGGGGGCCGGGGAGCTGTTTTTT. Encoded protein: CASMEGAGELFF.

This clonotype has a handful of counts. This chain links TRBV29-1 with TRBJ2-5; 7 nucleotides line up with TRBD1. After removal of 1 base from V and 11 bases from J, the junction contained 19 bases not matched to a gene. This CDR3 has 16 amino acids. Germline lookup yields CDR1 SQVTM and CDR2 ANQGSEA. The CDR3 DNA is TGCAGCGTTGAAGGAATAGGGGGCAGGGATTTTAATGAGCAGTACTTC. Protein product: CSVEGIGGRDFNEQYF.

This clonotype was seen a single time. The V gene is TRBV7-2, the J gene TRBJ2-3; TRBD1 matches at 7 bases. V gave up 5 bases and J gave up 4 bases; unmatched junction bases: 12. CDR1 and CDR2 from the germline V gene are SGHTA and FQGNSA. The CDR3 spans 16 residues. CDR3: CASSRISGQDADTQYF. CDR3 in DNA: TGTGCCAGCAGCCGTATAAGCGGACAGGACGCAGATACGCAGTATTTT.

V usage is TRBV11-2 and J usage is TRBJ1-2, with 7 positions matching TRBD1. Per germline, CDR1 SGHAT and CDR2 FQNNGV. After removal of 3 bases from V and 8 bases from J, the junction contained 3 bases not matched to a gene. The CDR3 spans 12 residues. The DNA of the CDR3 is TGTGCCAGCAGCTTCAGGGGGGCCGGCTACACCTTC. Translated, it gives CASSFRGAGYTF.

The chain combines TRBV12-3 or TRBV12-4 with TRBJ2-3; D is possibly TRBD1 or TRBD2 (5 bases each). This CDR3 comprises 15 residues. V was shortened by 1 base and J by 4 bases, with 12 bases between the two germline ends. The CDR3 loop reads CASSLEGRMADTQYF. Here the CDR3 DNA reads TGTGCCAGCAGTTTAGAGGGGAGAATGGCAGATACGCAGTATTTT.

The gene calls are TRBV12-3 or TRBV12-4 and TRBJ1-2; 8 bases line up with TRBD1. The CDR3 length is 15 residues. V gave up 5 bases and J gave up 8 bases; unmatched junction bases: 13. CDR3 amino acids: CASSPGTGFGLGYTF. CDR3 DNA sequence: TGTGCCAGCAGTCCCGGGACAGGCTTTGGTTTAGGCTACACCTTC.

This chain uses TRBV12-3 or TRBV12-4 with TRBJ2-1; D is undetermined. The CDR3 has 16 residues. V lost 2 bases and J lost 9, with 20 bases in between. CDR3 sequence: CASSLFPPPAWSEQFF. The CDR3 DNA is TGTGCCAGCAGTTTATTTCCCCCGCCGGCGTGGAGTGAGCAGTTCTTC.

As for this clonotype: This may stem from a read error, because a much larger clone lies one nucleotide away. J is TRBJ1-5 and V is TRBV5-1, with D possibly TRBD1 on 5 matching bases. V gave up 0 bases and J gave up 3 bases, with 7 bases separating them. CDR3 size: 14 residues. CDR1 SGHRS and CDR2 YFSETQ come from the germline V gene. The CDR3 nucleotides read TGCGCCAGCAGCTTGGAGGGGACCAATCAGCCCCAGCATTTT. Its protein is CASSLEGTNQPQHF.

The rearrangement uses TRBV15 and TRBJ2-1; the match to TRBD2 covers 10 bases. Unmatched junction bases numbered 2, after V lost 1 base and J lost 2 bases. This CDR3 has 16 residues. Germline lookup yields CDR1 LNHNV and CDR2 YYDKDF (reference sequence). The CDR3, as DNA: TGTGCCACCAGCAGAGGGACTAGCGGAACCTACAATGAGCAGTTCTTC. Protein product: CATSRGTSGTYNEQFF.